This passage covers 29 T cell receptor beta chains from one sample sequenced in a study of blood T cell repertoires in COVID-19. The protocol was immunoSEQ multiplex PCR, while the TCRdb copy is restricted to in-frame clones and leaves out a portion. The top ten clones hold approximately 20% of a sample with about 59,000 clones, almost 85% of them seen once. The source material was peripheral blood. The receptors come from a human donor in a cohort sampled during active COVID-19.

J is TRBJ2-2 and V is TRBV2; TRBD1 agrees at 12 bases. Losses at the gene ends were 8 bases for V and 5 bases for J; bases not matched to a gene: 6. Per germline, CDR1 SNHLY and CDR2 FYNNEI. The CDR3 length is 15 residues. CDR3 DNA: TGTGCCAGCCGGGGACAGGGGGCGAGAACCGGGGAGCTGTTTTTT. Residues: CASRGQGARTGELFF.

As regards this clone: Other DNA sequences in the sample encode the same CDR3. The chain carries TRBV6-5 and TRBJ1-3; 11 positions agree with TRBD1. Germline trimming cut 6 bases from V and 3 bases from J; bases unmatched to any gene: 1. Germline assignment: CDR1 MNHEY and CDR2 SVGAGI. This CDR3 is 14 amino acids long. The CDR3 sequence: CASRGQGGGNTIYF. In DNA form, the CDR3 reads TGTGCCAGCAGGGGACAGGGGGGTGGAAACACCATATATTTT.

The chain has TRBV18 and TRBJ2-2, with D possibly matching TRBD1 (5 bases). Germline V lookup: CDR1 KGHSH, CDR2 LQKENI. With 4 bases removed from V and 0 bases from J, the gap between germline ends came to 9 bases. The CDR3 extends over 15 amino acids. CDR3 sequence (DNA): TGTGCCAGCTCACGTTCAGGGACGAACACCGGGGAGCTGTTTTTT. Its translation: CASSRSGTNTGELFF.

V and J are TRBV7-2 and TRBJ2-1; possible D gene TRBD2, 7 bases. Trimming took off 0 bases at V and 6 bases at J, with 12 bases between the two ends. The CDR3 is made up of 15 amino acids. Germline V gene lookup returns CDR1 SGHTA and CDR2 FQGNSA. The CDR3 region is CASSLAGGQVNEQFF. The DNA for the CDR3 is TGTGCCAGCAGCTTAGCGGGGGGGCAGGTCAATGAGCAGTTCTTC.

V gene TRBV4-1 combines with J gene TRBJ2-2; 10 bases are shared with TRBD2. There are 18 residues in the CDR3. The V gene end was trimmed by 0 bases and the J gene end by 6 bases; junction bases not matched to a gene: 10. Germline V gene lookup returns CDR1 MGHRA and CDR2 YSYEKL. The DNA of the CDR3 is TGCGCCAGCAGCCAAGATGGAGCGGGGGGGCCGGGAGCCGGGGAGCTGTTTTTT. This encodes CASSQDGAGGPGAGELFF.

This chain joins TRBV25-1 and TRBJ1-2; D not resolved. Per germline, CDR1 MGHDK and CDR2 SYGVNS. The CDR3 is made up of 11 amino acids. Trimming removed 3 bases from V and 5 bases from J, with 4 bases in between. The CDR3 is CASSDPYGYTF. DNA of the CDR3: TGTGCCAGCAGTGACCCGTATGGCTACACCTTC.

In its sample, this clone was seen a few times. The rearrangement uses TRBV5-1 and TRBJ2-3; TRBD1 might be the D (5 bases). Germline CDR1 reads SGHRS; CDR2 reads YFSETQ. V was pared by 3 bases and J by 2 bases, with 22 bases between. The CDR3 is 18 residues long. CDR3 sequence: CASSSLGLASGNTDTQYF. CDR3 sequence (DNA): TGCGCCAGCAGCTCCCTTGGTTTGGCGTCAGGGAACACAGATACGCAGTATTTT.

The chain joins TRBV27 to TRBJ1-4; D is unresolved. Germline V gene sequence: CDR1 MNHEY, CDR2 SMNVEV (reference sequence). The CDR3 has 14 amino acids. V lost 4 bases to trimming and J lost 8 bases, with 14 bases between them. In nucleotides, the CDR3 is TGTGCCAGCAGTTCCGCGGGAGGGAGGGAAAAACTGTTTTTT. Translation gives CASSSAGGREKLFF.

As for this clone: This same CDR3 is encoded by further DNA sequences in the sample. This rearrangement joins TRBV6-2 or TRBV6-3 to TRBJ2-7; possible D gene TRBD1, 6 bases. Germline assignment: CDR1 MNHEY and CDR2 SVGEGT. Trimming cost V 6 bases and J 2 bases, with 11 bases left between them. The CDR3 is 13 residues long. CDR3 DNA: TGTGCCAGCAGCCTGTGGACAGCCTACGAGCAGTACTTC. Amino acid sequence: CASSLWTAYEQYF.

This sequence joins TRBV7-3 and TRBJ1-1; 7 bases align to TRBD1. Trimming removed 5 bases from V and 5 bases from J; junction bases left unmatched: 8. The length of the CDR3 is 14 residues. Looked up from germline, CDR1 is SGHTA and CDR2 is FQGTGA. In DNA form, the CDR3 reads TGTGCCAGCAGCGAAACAGGGGCGGGAACTGAAGCTTTCTTT. Its protein is CASSETGAGTEAFF.

V usage is TRBV2 and J usage is TRBJ2-6; TRBD1 agrees at 9 bases. CDR3 length: 17 amino acids. The V segment lost 9 bases and the J segment 1 base; nucleotides outside the gene matches: 10. Germline CDR1 reads SNHLY; CDR2 reads FYNNEI. The CDR3 region has the DNA TGTGCCAGTTCCGGGACAGGGAGTTTATCTGGGGCCAACGTCCTGACTTTC. As protein: CASSGTGSLSGANVLTF.

CDR3 residues: CASSQAPRGYGYTF. In DNA, the CDR3 is TGTGCCAGCAGCCAAGCTCCTAGGGGCTACGGCTACACCTTC. This chain links TRBV14 with TRBJ1-2, with D possibly being TRBD1 (5 bases). Germline lookup yields CDR1 SGHDN and CDR2 FVKESK. V was cut by 1 base and J by 8 bases, with 14 bases left in between. The CDR3 extends over 14 amino acids.

This rearrangement joins TRBV6-6 to TRBJ1-2, with 7 bases aligning to TRBD1. V lost 5 bases and J lost 5; bases outside the gene matches: 17. CDR1 is MNHNY and CDR2 is SVGAGI in the germline V gene (reference sequence). This CDR3 contains 17 residues. DNA of the CDR3: TGTGCCAGCAGTCTACGACAGGGTGGGGTCACTGGATATGGCTACACCTTC. This sequence encodes CASSLRQGGVTGYGYTF.

The rearrangement uses TRBV10-1 and TRBJ1-1; 10 nucleotides align to TRBD1. This CDR3 is built from 13 residues. Germline CDR1 WNHNN, CDR2 SYGVQD (reference sequence). V lost 6 bases to trimming and J lost 11 bases; unmatched junction nucleotides: 9. Here the CDR3 reads CASRADRGGIAFF. In nucleotides, the CDR3 is TGCGCCAGCAGGGCGGACAGGGGGGGGATTGCTTTCTTT.

The chain uses TRBV19 and TRBJ2-7, with 7 bases lining up with TRBD1. Germline V gives CDR1 LNHDA, CDR2 SQIVND (reference sequence). V shed 8 bases, J shed 3 bases, and the junction held 13 bases outside the gene matches. The CDR3 is made up of 15 amino acids. CDR3 DNA sequence: TGTGCCAGTCCGGGTTATAGGGGGCCAGACTACGAGCAGTACTTC. Translated, it gives CASPGYRGPDYEQYF.

The gene calls are TRBV9 and TRBJ2-1; perhaps TRBD2 as D (6 bases). The CDR3 runs to 14 residues. The ends were cut back, 3 bases at V and 4 bases at J, with 11 bases in the middle. Germline assignment: CDR1 SGDLS and CDR2 YYNGEE. The CDR3 region is CASSDPGTYNEQFF. Written as DNA, the CDR3 is TGTGCCAGCAGCGATCCCGGGACTTACAATGAGCAGTTCTTC.

The gene calls are TRBV5-5 and TRBJ2-5, with 8 bases lining up with TRBD1. The V segment lost 4 bases and the J segment 3 bases; nucleotides outside the gene matches: 2. CDR3 length: 13 residues. Germline CDR1 is SGHKS and CDR2 is YYEKEE (reference sequence). The chain's CDR3 is CASSTGGEETQYF. CDR3 nucleotide sequence: TGTGCCAGCAGCACAGGGGGAGAAGAGACCCAGTACTTC.

The rearrangement joins TRBV6-2 or TRBV6-3 to TRBJ1-2; 10 bases line up with TRBD1. Looked up from germline, CDR1 is MNHEY and CDR2 is SVGEGT. The CDR3 covers 15 residues. Losses at the gene ends were 3 bases for V and 4 bases for J; bases not matched to a gene: 5. The CDR3 spells CASSYPGQGSYGYTF. In DNA form, the CDR3 reads TGTGCCAGCAGTTATCCGGGACAGGGGAGCTATGGCTACACCTTC.

With regard to this clone: The DNA is omitted, as the CDR3 cannot be located on it reliably, and the CDR3 follows TCRdb's listing. This sequence joins TRBV2 and TRBJ2-2; the table calls TRBD1, which could not be checked here. The CDR3 spans 14 amino acids, including both terminal residues. The V gene's germline CDR1 is SNHLY and CDR2 FYNNEI. This chain's CDR3 is CASILGENTGELFF.

The J gene is TRBJ1-5, the V gene TRBV7-9; 8 nucleotides match TRBD1. Germline CDR1 and CDR2: SEHNR and FQNEAQ (reference sequence). This CDR3 has 14 residues. The V and J ends lost 3 bases and 6 bases, in that order; junction bases with no gene match: 4. The CDR3 here is CASSFQGATQPQHF. The CDR3 coding sequence is TGTGCCAGCAGCTTTCAGGGGGCAACTCAGCCCCAGCATTTT.

The CDR3 loop reads CASSFRGRGYTF. The CDR3, as DNA: TGTGCCAGCAGTTTCAGGGGAAGAGGCTACACCTTC. This rearrangement joins TRBV28 to TRBJ1-2, with D perhaps matching TRBD1 (6 bases). V was cut by 3 bases and J by 8 bases, with 10 bases left in between. There are 12 residues in the CDR3. Germline loops: CDR1 MDHEN, CDR2 SYDVKM.

This chain joins TRBV5-4 and TRBJ2-1; 7 bases are shared with TRBD1. Germline CDR1 and CDR2: SGHNT and YYREEE (reference sequence). Trimming removed 6 bases from V and 0 bases from J; junction bases left unmatched: 6. There are 15 residues in the CDR3. CDR3 DNA sequence: TGTGCCAGCAACCAAGGGGGCAGCTCCTACAATGAGCAGTTCTTC. This codes for CASNQGGSSYNEQFF.

The chain has TRBV20-1 and TRBJ2-3; 8 bases align to TRBD2. CDR3 size: 13 residues. V lost 3 bases and J lost 4; bases outside the gene matches: 3. The V gene's germline CDR1 is DFQATT and CDR2 SNEGSKA (reference sequence). CDR3 nucleotide sequence: TGCAGTGCTAGTACGGGGGGGGCAGATACGCAGTATTTT. It encodes CSASTGGADTQYF.

This chain links TRBV19 with TRBJ1-2, with 9 bases identical to TRBD1. After removal of 3 bases from V and 2 bases from J, the junction contained 4 bases not matched to a gene. The CDR3 sequence is 15 residues long. In germline, CDR1 is LNHDA, CDR2 SQIVND (reference sequence). This CDR3 reads CASSIGTGYNYGYTF. The CDR3 region has the DNA TGTGCCAGTAGTATCGGGACAGGGTACAACTATGGCTACACCTTC.

This chain links TRBV5-5 with TRBJ1-3, with D possibly matching TRBD1 (6 bases). Germline V gene sequence: CDR1 SGHKS, CDR2 YYEKEE (reference sequence). V was pared by 4 bases and J by 4 bases, with 12 bases between. The CDR3 extends over 14 amino acids. CDR3 nucleotide sequence: TGTGCCAGCAGCCCGACAGGTACCGGAAACACCATATATTTT. Its protein is CASSPTGTGNTIYF.

This clone was recorded only once. This chain joins TRBV6-5 and TRBJ1-2, with unresolved D. The germline V gene encodes CDR1 MNHEY and CDR2 SVGAGI. Deletions cut 2 bases from V and 4 bases from J, with 14 bases between. The CDR3 consists of 15 residues. Here the CDR3 DNA reads TGTGCCAGCAGTTACCCGGTAGGCAGCGGCTATGGCTACACCTTC. This translates into CASSYPVGSGYGYTF.

This rearrangement joins TRBV7-2 to TRBJ2-3; D is undetermined. Germline CDR1 reads SGHTA; CDR2 reads FQGNSA. The CDR3 loop spans 14 amino acids. Trimming cost V 2 bases and J 0 bases, with 6 bases left between them. CDR3 nucleotides: TGTGCCAGCAGCTTACTAACTAGCACAGATACGCAGTATTTT. This gives the protein CASSLLTSTDTQYF.

This clone has just one count. This chain uses TRBV19 with TRBJ2-3, with a possible D match to TRBD1 (6 bases). From germline, CDR1 is LNHDA and CDR2 SQIVND (reference sequence). The CDR3 has 14 amino acids. The ends were cut back, 5 bases at V and 1 base at J, with 10 bases in the middle. The DNA of the CDR3 is TGTGCCAGTAGTGTACAGGGCGGCACAGATACGCAGTATTTT. This gives the protein CASSVQGGTDTQYF.

A single count supports this clone. The chain uses TRBV9 and TRBJ2-5, with D possibly being TRBD2 (6 bases). The germline CDR1 and CDR2 sequences are SGDLS and YYNGEE. The CDR3 has 12 residues. V was trimmed by 4 bases and J by 5 bases, leaving 9 bases between them. CDR3 nucleotides: TGTGCCAGCAGCCCACGGGGGGAGACCCAGTACTTC. It codes for CASSPRGETQYF.